Listed below are T cell receptor beta chains from one sample, sequenced in a study of blood T cell repertoires in COVID-19. The protocol was immunoSEQ multiplex PCR, while the TCRdb copy is restricted to in-frame clones and leaves out a portion. The profile shows some 120,000 clones, 90% of them singletons. Sequencing was performed on peripheral blood. These TCRs come from a man in his 60s with COVID-19, enrolled during active disease. Each CDR3 is given with its conserved first and last residue. A D gene is named only where the DNA matches it firmly.

d_gene: TRBD1
j_gene: TRBJ1-1
v_gene: TRBV11-3
CDR3aa: CASRARDSHTEAFF
CDR3nt: TGTGCCAGCAGAGCTAGGGACAGCCACACTGAAGCTTTCTTT

d_gene: TRBD1
j_gene: TRBJ1-1
v_gene: TRBV10-3
CDR3aa: CAINPGTGKSEAFF
CDR3nt: TGTGCCATCAACCCCGGGACAGGGAAGTCAGAAGCTTTCTTT

d_gene: -
j_gene: TRBJ2-1
v_gene: TRBV6-1
CDR3aa: CASSDRSGGKQFF
CDR3nt: TGTGCCAGCAGTGACCGTAGCGGAGGCAAGCAGTTCTTC

d_gene: TRBD1
j_gene: TRBJ1-6
v_gene: TRBV7-2
CDR3aa: CASSRDRGGYNSPLHF
CDR3nt: TGTGCCAGCAGCCGTGACAGGGGAGGCTATAATTCACCCCTCCACTTT

d_gene: -
j_gene: TRBJ2-3
v_gene: TRBV7-2
CDR3aa: CASRAGGSTDTQYF
CDR3nt: TGTGCCAGCAGGGCAGGCGGGAGCACAGATACGCAGTATTTT

d_gene: TRBD2
j_gene: TRBJ2-7
v_gene: TRBV18
CDR3aa: CASSPQTSGSGGEQYF
CDR3nt: TGTGCCAGCTCACCCCAGACTAGCGGGAGTGGAGGCGAGCAGTACTTC

d_gene: TRBD2
j_gene: TRBJ2-5
v_gene: TRBV3-1/TRBV3-2
CDR3aa: CASSQDSSGRLGETQYF
CDR3nt: TGTGCCAGCAGCCAAGATTCAAGCGGGAGGTTGGGTGAGACCCAGTACTTC

d_gene: TRBD1
j_gene: TRBJ2-3
v_gene: TRBV7-9
CDR3aa: CATPDRITDTQYF
CDR3nt: TGTGCCACCCCGGACAGGATCACAGATACGCAGTATTTT

d_gene: -
j_gene: TRBJ2-1
v_gene: TRBV18
CDR3aa: CASSLTTGTHSYNEQFF
CDR3nt: TGTGCCAGCTCACTCACCACCGGGACTCACTCCTACAATGAGCAGTTCTTC

d_gene: TRBD1
j_gene: TRBJ1-2
v_gene: TRBV29-1
CDR3aa: CSVGNRPGQGAVDGYTF
CDR3nt: TGCAGCGTTGGCAACCGTCCGGGACAGGGAGCAGTCGATGGCTACACCTTC

d_gene: TRBD1
j_gene: TRBJ2-7
v_gene: TRBV10-1
CDR3aa: CASSPGTAYEQYF
CDR3nt: TGCGCCAGCAGTCCCGGGACAGCTTACGAGCAGTACTTC

d_gene: TRBD1
j_gene: TRBJ2-7
v_gene: TRBV5-6
CDR3aa: CASSSGTAYEQYF
CDR3nt: TGTGCCAGCAGCTCAGGGACAGCCTACGAGCAGTACTTC

d_gene: -
j_gene: TRBJ2-1
v_gene: TRBV6-2/TRBV6-3
CDR3aa: CASSYSSVASEQFF
CDR3nt: TGTGCCAGCAGTTACTCGAGCGTGGCGAGTGAGCAGTTCTTC

d_gene: -
j_gene: TRBJ2-7
v_gene: TRBV6-2/TRBV6-3
CDR3aa: CASSHQGGEDEQYF
CDR3nt: TGTGCCAGCAGTCACCAAGGGGGAGAAGACGAGCAGTACTTC

d_gene: TRBD1
j_gene: TRBJ2-4
v_gene: TRBV5-1
CDR3aa: CASSLGQGNIQYF
CDR3nt: TGCGCCAGCAGCCTAGGACAGGGAAACATTCAGTACTTC

d_gene: TRBD1
j_gene: TRBJ2-7
v_gene: TRBV11-3
CDR3aa: CASSFSQGPSYEQYF
CDR3nt: TGTGCCAGCAGCTTCTCACAGGGGCCGTCCTACGAGCAGTACTTC

d_gene: -
j_gene: TRBJ2-3
v_gene: TRBV2
CDR3aa: CASSAQRSSTDTQYF
CDR3nt: TGTGCCAGCAGTGCCCAGCGGAGTAGCACAGATACGCAGTATTTT